This T cell receptor (beta chain) is drawn from a study of T cell responses to AZD1222 COVID-19 vaccine (dated by TCRdb to the early 2020s). With regard to the full study: AZD1222 recipients given second doses at about 4 weeks or at about 12 weeks were pooled, since spike-specific TCR depth and breadth were not found to differ between the two schedules. Trial participants were enrolled into age subgroups of 18-55, 56-69 and 70-plus years, which contained around 150, 29 and 61 TCR-sequenced participants, respectively. A total of more than 230 trial participants underwent TCR sequencing, of whom about 210 had received two doses of AZD1222 and approximately 26 had received two doses of the MenACWY control vaccine.

What the study reported, not specific to this receptor: Nearly half of unique spike-specific TCRs reportedly recognized epitopes outside regions mutated in the B.1.351 and B.1.1.7 variants. The whole spike protein was spanned by vaccine-associated CD4 TCRs, and dominant responses were seen in regions 160-218 and 743-854. Conclusions about previously exposed vaccinees are limited, since just a handful of AZD1222 recipients were seropositive for SARS-CoV-2 at baseline. In the small 56-69-year group, the increase in depth fell short of significance, most likely because of low power. Participants were mostly white British and included more females than males, and it was suggested by the authors that clonal diversity may have been underestimated. After two AZD1222 doses, spike-specific TCR breadth and depth were significantly higher than at day 0 and than in MenACWY recipients. No day 14 peak-response samples were available, so repertoires were characterized only after the peak T cell response.

The CDR3 regions of human TCRbeta chains were analyzed by immunosequencing. The source study handled its data this way. Repertoire TCRs were checked for matches against a reference library of SARS-CoV-2-specific TCRs that had been generated using the MIRA antigen-specificity platform. Breadth was defined as the fraction of unique TCRs that were SARS-CoV-2-associated, and depth was defined as the fraction of total T cells that were SARS-CoV-2-associated. Using the MIRA data, each spike-specific TCR was mapped to the spike region that the TCR reacts to and placed in a CD4 or CD8 class. Log10-transformed breadth and depth values were compared by one-way ANOVA with Sidak's multiple comparisons tests. This immuneACCESS table, as held by TCRdb, lists in-frame sequences with V and J called but not all clones. Of the missing ones, under half trace to an unresolved V gene in checked studies; the others have no known cause. The V and J calls and clone size are taken from that table; D and trimming were inferred from the DNA. In this sample the table shows roughly 100,000 clones, approximately 88% of which occur a single time. The top ten hold approximately 17% of the sample.

The count of this clone is one. Its antigen is unknown. The record has no base qualities; no much larger clone is one base away. The time point label on this specimen signifies: baseline before first vaccination. Vaccinee samples came from UK trials COV001 and COV002, including a single-blind randomized controlled phase 2/3 trial of AZD1222 (ChAdOx1 nCoV-19) in healthy adults. Trial participant PBMC samples were collected at day 0 and day 28 after the second dose for TCRbeta chain sequencing. The receptor was derived from an adult in good health. Sequenced material: peripheral blood, taken on day 0 of AZD1222 vaccination.

The CDR3 region has the sequence CAWMDGSTTYSPLHF. The DNA is TGTGCCTGGATGGATGGGAGCACAACGTATTCACCCCTCCACTTT. The chain uses TRBV30 and TRBJ1-6; the D gene is unclear. The junction shows trimming of 4 bases on V and 8 bases on J, plus 18 bases between the germline ends. Reading from cysteine to phenylalanine, the CDR3 counts 15 amino acids. Solely the CDR3 DNA is kept, with 45 bases framed from the first base. As encoded in the germline V gene (reference sequence), CDR1 is GTSNPN while CDR2 is SVGIG.